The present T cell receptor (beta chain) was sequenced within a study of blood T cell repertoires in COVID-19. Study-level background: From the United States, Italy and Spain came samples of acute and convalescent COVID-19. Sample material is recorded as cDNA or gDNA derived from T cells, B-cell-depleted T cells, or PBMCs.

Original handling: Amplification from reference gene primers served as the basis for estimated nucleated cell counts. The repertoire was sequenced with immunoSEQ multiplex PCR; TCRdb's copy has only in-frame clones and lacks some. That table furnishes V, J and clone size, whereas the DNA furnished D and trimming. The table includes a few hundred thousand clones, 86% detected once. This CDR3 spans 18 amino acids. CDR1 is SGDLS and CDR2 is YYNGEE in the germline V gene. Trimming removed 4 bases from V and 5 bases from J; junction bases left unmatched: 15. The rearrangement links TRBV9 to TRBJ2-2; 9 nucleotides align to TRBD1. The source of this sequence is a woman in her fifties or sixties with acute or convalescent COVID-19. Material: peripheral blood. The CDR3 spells CASSMGRVGTGRTGELFF. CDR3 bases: TGTGCCAGCAGCATGGGGCGTGTCGGGACAGGGAGGACCGGGGAGCTGTTTTTT.